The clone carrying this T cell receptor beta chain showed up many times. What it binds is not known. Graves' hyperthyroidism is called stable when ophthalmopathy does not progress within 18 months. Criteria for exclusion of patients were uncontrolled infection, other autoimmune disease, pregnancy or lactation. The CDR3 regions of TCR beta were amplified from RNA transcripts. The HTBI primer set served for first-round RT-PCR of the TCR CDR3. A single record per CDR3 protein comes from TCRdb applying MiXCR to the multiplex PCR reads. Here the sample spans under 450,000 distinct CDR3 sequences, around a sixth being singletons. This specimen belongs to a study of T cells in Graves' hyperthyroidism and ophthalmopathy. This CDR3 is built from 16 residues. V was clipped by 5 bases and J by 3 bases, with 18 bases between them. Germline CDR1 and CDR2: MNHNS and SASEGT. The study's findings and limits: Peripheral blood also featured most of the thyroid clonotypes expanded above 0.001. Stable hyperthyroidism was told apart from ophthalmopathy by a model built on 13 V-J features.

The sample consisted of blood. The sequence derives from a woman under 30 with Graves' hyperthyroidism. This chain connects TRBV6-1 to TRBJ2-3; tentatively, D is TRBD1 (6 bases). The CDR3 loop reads CASSRQDILRTDTQYF. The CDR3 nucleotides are TGTGCCAGCAGTCGACAGGACATCCTGAGGACAGATACGCAGTATTTT.